The clone carrying this T cell receptor (beta chain) was observed once. These data come from a study of blood T cell repertoires in COVID-19. Whole-study context: Specimens from acute and convalescent COVID-19 originated in the United States, Italy and Spain. In each case, the material was cDNA or gDNA derived from T cells, B-cell-depleted T cells, or PBMCs.

Trimming took 4 bases from V and 9 from J, leaving 16 bases between them. CDR3 length: 14 residues. Germline values: CDR1 MNHNY, CDR2 SVGAGI (reference sequence). Study processing details: Counts of nucleated cells, estimated from reference gene primer amplification, were obtained. TCRdb keeps only in-frame clones here, not all; method: immunoSEQ multiplex PCR. For V, J and clone size, that table is used; D and trimming come from the DNA. The repertoire consists of under 200,000 clones, with around nine tenths occurring once and the leading ten covering around 0.5%. This clonotype originated in a man over 45 with acute or convalescent COVID-19. J is TRBJ2-1 and V is TRBV6-6, with D perhaps matching TRBD1 (5 bases). Material for sequencing was peripheral blood. CDR3 nucleotide sequence: TGTGCCAGCAGTTTCCCCAGGGATTCGGGTGAGCAGTTCTTC. This codes for CASSFPRDSGEQFF.